This T cell receptor (beta chain) was profiled in a study of cytomegalovirus exposure and HLA in healthy donors. Primers included in the PCR were 60 Vbeta and 13 Jbeta primers. Measured with immunoSEQ multiplex PCR; TCRdb has only the in-frame clones, and not every one. The table shows over 150,000 clones, with about 72% occurring only once. The V end was cut by 5 bases, the J end by 6 bases, with 17 bases between. CDR3 length: 14 residues. Germline CDR1 is SGHAT and CDR2 is FQNNGV. This TCR was recovered from a man aged 60 to 75 in good health and CMV-seronegative. Sequencing used PBMCs. The chain couples TRBV11-2 to TRBJ2-7, with D maybe TRBD1 (5 bases). The CDR3 coding sequence is TGTGCCAGCAGCCCCACCCAGGGTGGCTTCGAGCAGTACTTC. It encodes CASSPTQGGFEQYF.